These 12 T cell receptor beta chains share one sample of origin, sequenced in a study of shared clonotypes between healthy human individuals. CD45RO-negative cells were positively selected for CCR7, leaving out terminally differentiated effector memory CD45RA+ cells. The table came from immunoSEQ multiplex PCR; TCRdb's copy has only in-frame clones and leaves some out. This table holds roughly 810,000 clones, around 96% found once. Sequencing input: naive CD8+ T cells sorted from blood. All receptors come from a young man in good health.

The chain couples TRBV28 to TRBJ2-7, with TRBD2 identical over 8 bases. The J segment lost 4 bases and the V segment lost 4 bases, leaving 15 bases of the junction unmatched. The CDR3 runs 17 residues. Germline CDR1 reads MDHEN; CDR2 reads SYDVKM. In DNA form, the CDR3 reads TGTGCCAGCAGTTCCCTAGGCCTTGGACTAGCTTCTTACGAGCAGTACTTC. It encodes CASSSLGLGLASYEQYF.

The genes are TRBV7-2 and TRBJ2-7; D gene unclear. The germline V gene encodes CDR1 SGHTA and CDR2 FQGNSA. The CDR3 consists of 17 residues. With 0 bases removed from V and 3 bases from J, the gap between germline ends came to 18 bases. The CDR3 reads CASSLAPYSGEGYEQYF. The CDR3 region has the DNA TGTGCCAGCAGCTTAGCGCCCTACTCCGGAGAAGGCTACGAGCAGTACTTC.

The chain links TRBV15 to TRBJ2-5, with D possibly being TRBD2 (6 bases). The V and J ends lost 5 bases and 0 bases respectively, with 16 bases between them. The CDR3 spans 16 residues. Germline V lookup: CDR1 LNHNV, CDR2 YYDKDF (reference sequence). This CDR3 reads CATSARDFSNQETQYF. The CDR3, as DNA: TGTGCCACCAGCGCCAGGGACTTTTCGAACCAAGAGACCCAGTACTTC.

The CDR3 DNA reads as TGCGCCAGCAGCCACCCGGGACTTTCCTTTTACGAGCAGTACTTC. Protein product: CASSHPGLSFYEQYF. The J gene is TRBJ2-7, the V gene TRBV4-1, with D possibly matching TRBD2 (6 bases). Trimming removed 3 bases at V and 4 bases at J, with 16 bases between. Germline CDR1 reads MGHRA; CDR2 reads YSYEKL. The CDR3 is 15 amino acids.

This chain uses TRBV27 with TRBJ2-7; unclear D gene. The germline V and J ends were trimmed by 4 bases and 2 bases, with 9 bases remaining between them. The length of the CDR3 is 13 residues. CDR1 and CDR2 from the germline V gene are MNHEY and SMNVEV (reference sequence). DNA for the CDR3: TGTGCCAGCAGTTCGTATCCCGCCTACGAGCAGTACTTC. Its protein is CASSSYPAYEQYF.

The chain employs TRBV15 and TRBJ1-2; D uncertain. Trimming pared 0 bases from V and 5 bases from J, leaving 7 bases between. There are 13 residues in the CDR3. The germline CDR1 and CDR2 sequences are LNHNV and YYDKDF (reference sequence). This CDR3 reads CATSRDRSYGYTF. The CDR3 bases are TGTGCCACCAGCAGAGATCGGAGTTATGGCTACACCTTC.

The J gene is TRBJ1-4, the V gene TRBV21-1. TRBV21-1 is designated a pseudogene. The CDR3 sequence is 16 residues long. The CDR3 loop reads CASSKSSGVQDEKLFF. In DNA, the CDR3 is TGTGCCAGCAGCAAAAGTAGTGGGGTACAAGATGAAAAACTGTTTTTT.

The gene calls are TRBV19 and TRBJ1-2; 8 bases map to TRBD1. CDR1 and CDR2 (germline): LNHDA, SQIVND (reference sequence). The CDR3 is 17 residues long. V dropped 1 base and J dropped 8; count of bases not matched to a gene: 15. CDR3 region: CASSIGRLLGQGTGYTF. The CDR3 DNA is TGTGCCAGTAGTATAGGCCGCTTGTTAGGACAGGGTACCGGCTACACCTTC. Together with reference TRBV19 and TRBJ1-2, the CDR3 gives the full variable domain: DGGITQSPKYLFRKEGQNVTLSCEQNLNHDAMYWYRQDPGQGLRLIYYSQIVNDFQKGDIAEGYSVSREKKESFPLTVTSAQKNPTAFYLCASSIGRLLGQGTGYTFGSGTRLTVV.

Comments on this clone: Other DNA sequences in this sample translate to the same CDR3. CDR3 amino acids: CASSLRPPYEQYF. The DNA for the CDR3 is TGTGCCAGCAGTTTAAGGCCGCCCTACGAGCAGTACTTC. The V gene is TRBV27, the J gene TRBJ2-7, with D unclear. V lost 2 bases to trimming and J lost 2 bases, with 7 bases between them. Germline values: CDR1 MNHEY, CDR2 SMNVEV (reference sequence). There are 13 residues in the CDR3.

The chain employs TRBV6-6 and TRBJ2-5; D is possibly TRBD1 or TRBD2 (5 bases each). This CDR3 spans 13 amino acids. CDR1 is MNHNY, CDR2 SVGAGI, per germline (reference sequence). V lost 5 bases, J lost 7 bases, and 14 bases lay in between. DNA of the CDR3: TGTGCCAGCAGTCGGGACCACCTTGGGACCCAGTACTTC. Amino acid sequence: CASSRDHLGTQYF.

The chain uses TRBV6-6 and TRBJ2-7; no clear D gene. V was cut by 8 bases and J by 2 bases, with 10 bases left in between. The CDR3 consists of 12 residues. Germline values: CDR1 MNHNY, CDR2 SVGAGI (reference sequence). CDR3 in DNA: TGTGCCAGCGGGTCGGCGCCCTACGAGCAGTACTTC. Amino acids: CASGSAPYEQYF.

The V and J genes are TRBV30 and TRBJ2-3; TRBD2 agrees at 11 bases. From germline, CDR1 is GTSNPN and CDR2 SVGIG (reference sequence). Losses at the gene ends were 8 bases for V and 3 bases for J; bases not matched to a gene: 4. The CDR3 extends over 13 amino acids. This CDR3 is CAQTSGATDTQYF. CDR3 DNA sequence: TGTGCCCAGACTAGCGGGGCTACAGATACGCAGTATTTT.